The 22 T cell receptor beta chains in this list originate from one sample, sequenced in a study of blood T cell repertoires in COVID-19. Data came from immunoSEQ multiplex PCR; TCRdb stores just in-frame clones and leaves some out. Of over 120,000 clones listed, about 86% were seen once; the top ten hold about 3%. Sequenced material: peripheral blood. These TCRs come from a woman aged 80 or over with acute or convalescent COVID-19.

The chain carries TRBV18 and TRBJ1-1, with TRBD1 as a possible D gene (5 bases). This CDR3 spans 14 amino acids. The germline CDR1 and CDR2 sequences are KGHSH and LQKENI. V lost 8 bases to trimming and J lost 4 bases, with 17 bases between them. The CDR3 sequence: CASAGNPGFTEAFF. Written as DNA, the CDR3 is TGTGCCAGCGCGGGAAATCCAGGGTTCACTGAAGCTTTCTTT.

This clone showed up just a few times. The chain carries TRBV2 and TRBJ1-1; the D gene is possibly TRBD1 (6 bases). The CDR3 runs 14 residues. Deletions cut 4 bases from V and 1 base from J, with 10 bases between. Germline CDR1 reads SNHLY; CDR2 reads FYNNEI. CDR3 amino acids: CASSVQTGNTEAFF. The CDR3 DNA reads as TGTGCCAGCAGTGTCCAGACAGGGAACACTGAAGCTTTCTTT.

The chain links TRBV7-9 to TRBJ1-3, with D unresolved. V gave up 5 bases and J gave up 1 base, with 15 bases separating them. This CDR3 contains 16 residues. Looked up from germline, CDR1 is SEHNR and CDR2 is FQNEAQ (reference sequence). The CDR3 loop reads CASSVRTDLSGNTIYF. CDR3 bases: TGTGCCAGCAGCGTAAGGACGGACTTATCTGGAAACACCATATATTTT.

The rearrangement uses TRBV15 and TRBJ2-2; 9 nucleotides line up with TRBD1. Looked up from germline, CDR1 is LNHNV and CDR2 is YYDKDF (reference sequence). This CDR3 spans 15 amino acids. J lost 3 bases, V lost 6 bases, and 5 bases had no gene match. CDR3 in DNA: TGTGCCACCAGTAAGGACAGGGGAGACACCGGGGAGCTGTTTTTT. Its translation: CATSKDRGDTGELFF. Using reference TRBV15 and TRBJ2-2 for the parts outside the CDR3, the full variable domain is DAMVIQNPRYQVTQFGKPVTLSCSQTLNHNVMYWYQQKSSQAPKLLFHYYDKDFNNEADTPDNFQSRRPNTSFCFLDIRSPGLGDTAMYLCATSKDRGDTGELFFGEGSRLTVL.

The CDR3 here is CASTPQGLYNEQFF. The CDR3 nucleotides read TGTGCCAGCACCCCCCAGGGCTTATACAATGAGCAGTTCTTC. The chain uses TRBV3-1 (or the pseudogene TRBV3-2) and TRBJ2-1; D is perhaps TRBD1 (5 bases). The germline CDR1 and CDR2 sequences are LGHDT and YNNKEL (reference sequence). Trimming pared 7 bases from V and 4 bases from J, leaving 14 bases between. This CDR3 comprises 14 residues.

The V call is TRBV6-2 or TRBV6-3, the J call TRBJ1-5, with 10 bases fitting TRBD1. Germline loops: CDR1 MNHEY, CDR2 SVGEGT. V dropped 4 bases and J dropped 0; count of bases not matched to a gene: 3. This CDR3 has 16 amino acids. CDR3 DNA: TGTGCCAGCAGTTTCCGGGACAGGGGTAGCAATCAGCCCCAGCATTTT. The encoded protein is CASSFRDRGSNQPQHF.

The gene calls are TRBV3-1 (or the pseudogene TRBV3-2) and TRBJ1-2, with D possibly matching TRBD1 (6 bases). V lost 4 bases to trimming and J lost 6 bases, with 18 bases between them. CDR3 length: 15 residues. Germline-derived CDR1 and CDR2 are LGHDT and YNNKEL (reference sequence). CDR3 residues: CASSPTLQGTDGYTF. As DNA, the CDR3 is TGTGCCAGCAGCCCCACGCTTCAGGGGACCGATGGCTACACCTTC.

This chain joins TRBV7-9 and TRBJ2-7, with TRBD1 as a possible D gene (6 bases). CDR3 length: 13 residues. Germline V CDR1 and CDR2: SEHNR, FQNEAQ (reference sequence). Trimming stripped 5 bases from V and 2 bases from J, with 10 bases between. As DNA, the CDR3 is TGTGCCAGCAGCCCCCGGACAGCCTACGAGCAGTACTTC. Translation gives CASSPRTAYEQYF. Variable domain in full (rest from reference TRBV7-9 and TRBJ2-7): DTGVSQNPRHKITKRGQNVTFRCDPISEHNRLYWYRQTLGQGPEFLTYFQNEAQLEKSRLLSDRFSAERPKGSFSTLEIQRTEQGDSAMYLCASSPRTAYEQYFGPGTRLTVT.

The genes are TRBV6-5 and TRBJ2-1, with a possible D match to TRBD1 (5 bases). V shed 4 bases and J shed 12 bases, with 13 bases lying between them. CDR3 size: 12 residues. The germline CDR1 and CDR2 sequences are MNHEY and SVGAGI. The CDR3, as DNA: TGTGCCAGCAGTTCCTACCTTGGGGCGCAGTTCTTC. This codes for CASSSYLGAQFF.

V usage is TRBV5-1 and J usage is TRBJ2-4, with 15 bases that match TRBD2. V lost 2 bases and J lost 0; bases outside the gene matches: 6. The germline gives CDR1 SGHRS, CDR2 YFSETQ. This CDR3 is 19 amino acids long. The CDR3 DNA reads TGCGCCAGCAGCTTACGGACTAGCGGGGGGGTCCTAGCCAAAAACATTCAGTACTTC. Translation: CASSLRTSGGVLAKNIQYF.

The chain has TRBV7-9 and TRBJ1-3; 7 nucleotides align to TRBD1. V trimming: 5 bases; J trimming: 1 base; junction bases outside the gene matches: 5. This CDR3 is built from 15 residues. The germline gives CDR1 SEHNR, CDR2 FQNEAQ (reference sequence). The CDR3 DNA sequence: TGTGCCAGCAGCCGGGACAGCCGATCTGGAAACACCATATATTTT. Translation: CASSRDSRSGNTIYF.

This rearrangement joins TRBV4-2 to TRBJ2-5; a weak D match, TRBD1 (7 bases). In germline, CDR1 is LGHNA, CDR2 YNFKEQ. The V and J ends lost 5 bases and 7 bases respectively, with 23 bases between them. This CDR3 is built from 16 residues. DNA of the CDR3: TGTGCCAGCAGCTCAGCGATGGACAGGTCCGGGGGGACCCAGTACTTC. Protein sequence: CASSSAMDRSGGTQYF.

The chain has TRBV6-5 and TRBJ1-6; tentative D call: TRBD1 (6 bases). Germline-derived CDR1 and CDR2 are MNHEY and SVGAGI. The length of the CDR3 is 15 residues. V lost 7 bases to trimming and J lost 14 bases, with 24 bases between them. The CDR3, as DNA: TGTGCCAGCAAAAATGAGGACAGTCGCCCTATCGCCCTCCACTTT. It codes for CASKNEDSRPIALHF.

This clone was seen only once. The rearrangement joins TRBV10-3 to TRBJ2-7, with 8 bases fitting TRBD1. Germline values: CDR1 ENHRY, CDR2 SYGVKD. The CDR3 runs 14 residues. V dropped 6 bases and J dropped 4; count of bases not matched to a gene: 8. The CDR3 here is CAISSDRGDYEQYF. In nucleotides, the CDR3 is TGTGCCATCAGCTCTGACAGGGGAGATTACGAGCAGTACTTC.

The J gene is TRBJ1-2, the V gene TRBV7-9, with a weak D call TRBD1 (6 bases). Germline V gene sequence: CDR1 SEHNR, CDR2 FQNEAQ (reference sequence). V gave up 2 bases and J gave up 3 bases, with 10 bases separating them. The CDR3 has 14 residues. DNA of the CDR3: TGTGCCAGCAGCTTACTCGGACAGTACTATGGCTACACCTTC. The encoded protein is CASSLLGQYYGYTF. The variable domain in full, completed from reference TRBV7-9 and TRBJ1-2, reads DTGVSQNPRHKITKRGQNVTFRCDPISEHNRLYWYRQTLGQGPEFLTYFQNEAQLEKSRLLSDRFSAERPKGSFSTLEIQRTEQGDSAMYLCASSLLGQYYGYTFGSGTRLTVV.

The chain is built from TRBV7-9 and TRBJ1-4; D remains unclear. Germline V CDR1 and CDR2: SEHNR, FQNEAQ (reference sequence). Trimming pared 1 base from V and 6 bases from J, leaving 6 bases between. The CDR3 sequence is 13 residues long. The CDR3 loop reads CASSLDEDEKLFF. In DNA form, the CDR3 reads TGTGCCAGCAGCTTAGATGAGGATGAAAAACTGTTTTTT.

The table lists this clone with a few counts. The V and J genes are TRBV28 and TRBJ1-5; TRBD1 agrees at 7 bases. From germline, CDR1 is MDHEN and CDR2 SYDVKM. The CDR3 extends over 15 amino acids. V was clipped by 6 bases and J by 5 bases; unmatched bases: 10. In DNA, the CDR3 is TGTGCCAGCAGCCTGACAGGGCAAAAACATCAGCCCCAGCATTTT. It codes for CASSLTGQKHQPQHF. The full variable domain, rest sourced from reference TRBV28 and TRBJ1-5, is DVKVTQSSRYLVKRTGEKVFLECVQDMDHENMFWYRQDPGLGLRLIYFSYDVKMKEKGDIPEGYSVSREKKERFSLILESASTNQTSMYLCASSLTGQKHQPQHFGDGTRLSIL.

This clone ranks as medium-sized (0.01 to 0.1%). This rearrangement joins TRBV7-9 to TRBJ1-2, with TRBD1 matching 7 bases. V trimming: 3 bases; J trimming: 5 bases; junction bases outside the gene matches: 12. Germline CDR1 is SEHNR and CDR2 is FQNEAQ (reference sequence). This CDR3 region has 16 residues. The CDR3 reads CASSFRRQGHLYGYTF. The DNA for the CDR3 is TGTGCCAGCAGCTTTAGGAGACAGGGACACCTATATGGCTACACCTTC. Supplemented by reference TRBV7-9 and TRBJ1-2, the full variable domain reads DTGVSQNPRHKITKRGQNVTFRCDPISEHNRLYWYRQTLGQGPEFLTYFQNEAQLEKSRLLSDRFSAERPKGSFSTLEIQRTEQGDSAMYLCASSFRRQGHLYGYTFGSGTRLTVV.

The chain carries TRBV5-1 and TRBJ2-3, with 8 bases fitting TRBD1. The CDR3 contains 15 residues. V gave up 3 bases and J gave up 3 bases; unmatched junction bases: 6. CDR1 and CDR2 (germline): SGHRS, YFSETQ. The CDR3 region is CASSSGQEGTDTQYF. For the CDR3, the DNA is TGCGCCAGCAGCTCGGGACAGGAGGGAACAGATACGCAGTATTTT.

The gene calls are TRBV6-2 or TRBV6-3 and TRBJ1-1; 10 nucleotides line up with TRBD1. This CDR3 has 15 amino acids. V lost 5 bases and J lost 5; bases outside the gene matches: 8. The germline CDR1 and CDR2 sequences are MNHEY and SVGEGT. The CDR3 sequence is CASSDLDRGRTEAFF. Here the CDR3 DNA reads TGTGCCAGCAGTGACTTAGACAGGGGGCGGACTGAAGCTTTCTTT.

V and J are TRBV11-3 and TRBJ2-1, with 7 bases that match TRBD2. J lost 6 bases, V lost 5 bases, and 10 bases had no gene match. The CDR3 loop spans 15 amino acids. Germline CDR1 SGHNT, CDR2 YENEEA. CDR3 sequence reads: CASSANGLAANEQFF. The CDR3 nucleotides read TGTGCCAGCAGCGCGAACGGGCTAGCGGCCAATGAGCAGTTCTTC.

The rearrangement uses TRBV4-1 and TRBJ2-2; tentatively, D is TRBD1 (6 bases). Germline V CDR1 and CDR2: MGHRA, YSYEKL. This CDR3 contains 15 residues. With 5 bases removed from V and 4 bases from J, the gap between germline ends came to 14 bases. For the CDR3, the DNA is TGCGCCAGCAGCGACGACAGGACGAGCACCGGGGAGCTGTTTTTT. This translates into CASSDDRTSTGELFF.